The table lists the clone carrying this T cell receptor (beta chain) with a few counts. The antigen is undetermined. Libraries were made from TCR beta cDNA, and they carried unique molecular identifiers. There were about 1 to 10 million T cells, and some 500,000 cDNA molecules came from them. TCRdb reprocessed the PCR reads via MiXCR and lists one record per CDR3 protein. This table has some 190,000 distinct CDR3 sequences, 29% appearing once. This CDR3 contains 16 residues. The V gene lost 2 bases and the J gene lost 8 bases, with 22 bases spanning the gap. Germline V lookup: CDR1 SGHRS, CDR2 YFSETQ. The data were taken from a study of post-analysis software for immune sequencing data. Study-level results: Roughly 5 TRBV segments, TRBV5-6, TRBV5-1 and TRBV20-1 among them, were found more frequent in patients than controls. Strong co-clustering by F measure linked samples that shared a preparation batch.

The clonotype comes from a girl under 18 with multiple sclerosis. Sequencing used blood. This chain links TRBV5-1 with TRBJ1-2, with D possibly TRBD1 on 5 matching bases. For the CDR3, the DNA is TGCGCCAGCAGCTTCGGTCAGCAGGGTCGATCGGTCGGCTACACCTTC. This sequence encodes CASSFGQQGRSVGYTF.